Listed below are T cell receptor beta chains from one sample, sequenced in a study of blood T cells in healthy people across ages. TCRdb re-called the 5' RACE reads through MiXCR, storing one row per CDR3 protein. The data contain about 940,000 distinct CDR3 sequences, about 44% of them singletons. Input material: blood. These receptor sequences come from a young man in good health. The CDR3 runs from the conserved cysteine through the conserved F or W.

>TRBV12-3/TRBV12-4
CASSPSFLAGIYNEQFF
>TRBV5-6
CASGFSQGYEQFF
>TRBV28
CASSGPVHEQYF
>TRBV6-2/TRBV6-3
CASSLTGGAGRSYEQYF
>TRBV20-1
CSAVWPSPYNEQFF
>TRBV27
CASIPGQHTDTQYF
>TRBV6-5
CASSYVGQGEQYF
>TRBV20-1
CSARNRVSTEAFF
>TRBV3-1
CASSQIRANSPLHF
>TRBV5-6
CASSLARRGDQPQHF
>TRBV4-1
CASSQESDRGIGNEQFF
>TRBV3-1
CASSQDGGGSGRQPQHF
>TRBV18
CTSSPGGYEQFF
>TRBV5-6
CASSSKGALEPQHF
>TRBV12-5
CASGWGLKEDTQYF
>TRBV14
CASAGGRDTQYF
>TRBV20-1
CSARDYGTGYQETQYF
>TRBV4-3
CASSQEAGPYEQFF
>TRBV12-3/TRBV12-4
CASSPGLGLGTDTQYF
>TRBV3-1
CASSQAGTGGSSPLHF
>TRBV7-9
CASSLGQGGIQYF
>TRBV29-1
CSVEEQVPGPFF
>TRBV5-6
CASSFHSGSSGGATDTQYF
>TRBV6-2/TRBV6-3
CASSSDNLMGETQYF
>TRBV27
CASRPTGGPDTQYF
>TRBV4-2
CACSPRDSGVADTQYF
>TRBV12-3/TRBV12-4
CASSPVLGSRNEQFF
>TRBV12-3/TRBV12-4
CASSQDRGGNQPQHF
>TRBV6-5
CASSPTSIGETQYF
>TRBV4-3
CASSARSSGGLGGHYEQFF
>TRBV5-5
CASSLEDRGHGYTF
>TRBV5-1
CASGTGNSYNEQFF
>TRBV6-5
CASSYRGQETQYF
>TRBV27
CATGRSWVDEQYF
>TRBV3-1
CASSQASADYTF
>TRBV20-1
CSASQSGTSDEDTQYF
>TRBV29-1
CSVRTVGYNEQFF
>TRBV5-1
CASSLLGQYNEQFF
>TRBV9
CASSALLRTEQFF
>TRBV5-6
CASSRRSGNEQYF
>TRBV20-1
CSAMDRGLSTDTQYF
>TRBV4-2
CASSRRESTDTQYF
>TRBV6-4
CASMPGLSYEQYF
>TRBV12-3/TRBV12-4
CASSHGLAGFYEQYF
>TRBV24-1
CATSDLGTDWSSYNEQFF
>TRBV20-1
CSAQRSNVLTF
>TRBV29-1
CSVAASGGFTDTLYF
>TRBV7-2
CASSPSFTVINYGYTF
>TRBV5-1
CASSLYQQETQYF
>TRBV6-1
CASSKDRGFETQYF